The sample holds many counts of the clone carrying this TCR beta chain. RNA transcripts served as the template for amplifying TCR beta CDR3 regions. Initially, a first-round RT-PCR of the TCR CDR3 employed the HTBI primer set. TCRdb redid the calling of the multiplex PCR reads with MiXCR, one entry per CDR3 protein. The sample records nearly 250,000 distinct CDR3 sequences, roughly 17% being singletons. The sample originates from a study of T cells in Graves' hyperthyroidism and ophthalmopathy. Germline CDR1 reads SGHTA; CDR2 reads FQGNSA. V dropped 1 base and J dropped 13; count of bases not matched to a gene: 5. CDR3 length equals 13 residues.

This TCR derives from a woman under 30 with Graves' ophthalmopathy. The chain combines TRBV7-2 with TRBJ1-4; 8 bases line up with TRBD1. The sequencing sample was made of blood. The CDR3: CASSLGAGGGLFF. The CDR3, as DNA: TGTGCCAGCAGCTTAGGTGCAGGGGGCGGACTGTTTTTT.